What follows are 17 T cell receptor beta chains derived from one specimen sequenced in a study of sequential checkpoint blockade in melanoma. The treatment denotes: randomized to nivolumab then ipilimumab (arm A) or the reverse (arm B). Generated by immunoSEQ multiplex PCR, the TCRdb table keeps only in-frame clones and is missing some. The table records 10,000 or so clones, 73% of them present only once. The sample in question was CD8+ T cells sorted from blood (inferred from file names), obtained from a patient given nivolumab and ipilimumab in sequence. All receptors come from a human donor with melanoma.

This clone was picked up one time. The chain uses TRBV27 and TRBJ1-1; D is unresolved. Between the trimmed V and J ends, which lost 2 bases and 1 base, there was a span of 8 bases. From germline, CDR1 is MNHEY and CDR2 SMNVEV (reference sequence). The CDR3 totals 14 residues. The CDR3 region has the DNA TGTGCCAGCAGTTTAATGGGCCCGAACACTGAAGCTTTCTTT. Protein sequence: CASSLMGPNTEAFF.

The genes are TRBV6-4 and TRBJ2-1, with TRBD2 identical over 9 bases. The V gene end was trimmed by 4 bases and the J gene end by 5 bases; junction bases not matched to a gene: 3. The CDR3 contains 14 residues. The V gene's germline CDR1 is MRHNA and CDR2 SNTAGT. The chain's CDR3 is CASSASGANNEQFF. DNA for the CDR3: TGTGCCAGCAGTGCTAGCGGGGCTAACAATGAGCAGTTCTTC.

The chain uses TRBV6-1 and TRBJ1-1; 10 bases are shared with TRBD1. V lost 6 bases to trimming and J lost 6 bases; unmatched junction nucleotides: 7. There are 14 residues in the CDR3. Germline CDR1 and CDR2: MNHNS and SASEGT. The CDR3 DNA sequence: TGTGCCAGCAGCACCGGGACAGGGGTCCCTGAAGCTTTCTTT. It codes for CASSTGTGVPEAFF.

The J gene is TRBJ2-1, the V gene TRBV4-1; 8 bases map to TRBD2. The CDR3 has 13 residues. V was pared by 5 bases and J by 9 bases, with 6 bases of the junction left unmatched. The germline CDR1 and CDR2 sequences are MGHRA and YSYEKL. CDR3 bases: TGCGCCAGCAGCGCCCCGGGGGGGACTGAGCAGTTCTTC. This encodes CASSAPGGTEQFF.

The chain is built from TRBV6-4 and TRBJ1-1; 7 bases agree with TRBD1. The CDR3 totals 15 residues. V was pared by 2 bases and J by 7 bases, with 10 bases of the junction left unmatched. The germline CDR1 and CDR2 sequences are MRHNA and SNTAGT. CDR3 bases: TGTGCCAGCAGTGACGGCAGGGGGACGCTGGGTGAAGCTTTCTTT. Its protein product is CASSDGRGTLGEAFF.

The rearrangement joins TRBV12-5 to TRBJ1-2; 8 nucleotides align to TRBD1. Germline V CDR1 and CDR2: LGHNT, FRNRAP. After removal of 1 base from V and 3 bases from J, the junction contained 7 bases not matched to a gene. CDR3 length equals 16 residues. CDR3 in amino acids: CASGLATDRADYGYTF. The CDR3 DNA reads TGTGCTAGTGGTTTGGCCACGGACAGGGCGGACTATGGCTACACCTTC. The full variable domain, with the rest looked up from reference TRBV12-5 and TRBJ1-2, is DARVTQTPRHKVTEMGQEVTMRCQPILGHNTVFWYRQTMMQGLELLAYFRNRAPLDDSGMPKDRFSAEMPDATLATLKIQPSEPRDSAVYFCASGLATDRADYGYTFGSGTRLTVV.

The V and J genes are TRBV6-4 and TRBJ1-1, with 8 positions matching TRBD1. This CDR3 is built from 14 residues. The V gene end was trimmed by 2 bases and the J gene end by 7 bases; junction bases not matched to a gene: 6. Germline CDR1 is MRHNA and CDR2 is SNTAGT. CDR3 in amino acids: CASSDTGGRGEAFF. The CDR3 nucleotides are TGTGCCAGCAGTGACACAGGGGGGCGAGGTGAAGCTTTCTTT.

This clone was recorded only once. CDR3 sequence (DNA): TGTGCCAGCAGCCCACGCGAGGGGGACCTTGGAAAACTGTTTTTT. Translating gives CASSPREGDLGKLFF. The V gene is TRBV4-2, the J gene TRBJ1-4; perhaps TRBD1 as D (6 bases). V shed 4 bases and J shed 10 bases, with 19 bases lying between them. The CDR3 has 15 amino acids. Germline V gene sequence: CDR1 LGHNA, CDR2 YNFKEQ.

CDR3 residues: CASSLGGFNKETQYF. DNA for the CDR3: TGTGCCAGCAGCTTAGGTGGTTTCAACAAAGAGACCCAGTACTTC. The chain employs TRBV7-9 and TRBJ2-5, with D unresolved. V dropped 1 base and J dropped 3 bases, with 12 bases sitting between them. This CDR3 contains 15 residues. CDR1 is SEHNR, CDR2 FQNEAQ, per germline (reference sequence).

This sequence joins TRBV6-6 and TRBJ2-6; TRBD2 might be the D (5 bases). The CDR3 contains 15 residues. Germline V gene data show CDR1 as MNHNY and CDR2 as SVGAGI (reference sequence). V lost 2 bases, J lost 0 bases, and 5 bases lay in between. The CDR3 protein is CASSYEGSGANVLTF. DNA of the CDR3: TGTGCCAGCAGTTACGAGGGCTCTGGGGCCAACGTCCTGACTTTC.

This clone was seen just once. The V gene is TRBV6-1, the J gene TRBJ2-2, with D perhaps matching TRBD2 (6 bases). CDR3 length: 14 amino acids. Trimming cost V 3 bases and J 5 bases, with 10 bases left between them. From germline, CDR1 is MNHNS and CDR2 SASEGT. The CDR3 region has the DNA TGTGCCAGCAGTGACGGGAGCGCAACCGGGGAGCTGTTTTTT. Its protein product is CASSDGSATGELFF.

The chain carries TRBV27 and TRBJ1-3; the D is unclear. Germline lookup yields CDR1 MNHEY and CDR2 SMNVEV (reference sequence). The V and J ends lost 3 bases and 0 bases respectively, with 6 bases between them. This CDR3 is 14 amino acids long. CDR3 sequence (DNA): TGTGCCAGCAGTTTCGGTGGCTCTGGAAACACCATATATTTT. It is translated as CASSFGGSGNTIYF.

The rearrangement links TRBV9 to TRBJ2-7, with TRBD1 matching over 9 bases. CDR1 SGDLS and CDR2 YYNGEE come from the germline V gene. V was clipped by 4 bases and J by 2 bases; unmatched bases: 4. The CDR3 totals 14 residues. CDR3 loop: CASSLRDRAYEQYF. The CDR3 nucleotides are TGTGCCAGCAGCCTTAGGGACAGGGCCTACGAGCAGTACTTC.

The chain has TRBV6-1 and TRBJ1-2; weak D call: TRBD1 (5 bases). The CDR3 is made up of 13 amino acids. V shed 5 bases and J shed 6 bases, with 13 bases lying between them. In germline, CDR1 is MNHNS, CDR2 SASEGT. The CDR3 reads CASSLGARNGYTF. DNA of the CDR3: TGTGCCAGCAGTCTTGGGGCCAGGAATGGCTACACCTTC.

This clone was seen a handful of times. The J gene is TRBJ1-2, the V gene TRBV5-1; maybe TRBD1 (5 bases). The length of the CDR3 is 14 residues. The ends were cut back, 2 bases at V and 4 bases at J, with 12 bases in the middle. Germline values: CDR1 SGHRS, CDR2 YFSETQ. CDR3 sequence: CASSLEGAPYGYTF. The CDR3 bases are TGCGCCAGCAGCTTAGAAGGGGCCCCCTATGGCTACACCTTC.

This clone was observed once. The chain is built from TRBV13 and TRBJ2-3; 8 nucleotides agree with TRBD1. This CDR3 spans 11 amino acids. V gave up 4 bases and J gave up 11 bases; unmatched junction bases: 2. From germline, CDR1 is PRHDT and CDR2 FYEKMQ (reference sequence). The CDR3 is CASSSTGEQYF. The CDR3 DNA reads as TGTGCCAGCAGCTCGACAGGGGAGCAGTATTTT.

The rearrangement links TRBV7-9 to TRBJ1-4; 9 bases line up with TRBD1. The V gene's germline CDR1 is SEHNR and CDR2 FQNEAQ (reference sequence). Trimming at V came to 5 bases and at J to 15 bases, leaving 4 bases not matched to a gene. This CDR3 region has 11 residues. The CDR3 here is CASSPGQGMFF. The DNA of the CDR3 is TGTGCCAGCAGCCCGGGACAGGGAATGTTTTTT.